The 21 T cell receptor beta chains below all came from one sample that was sequenced in a study of persistence of HIV-infected CD4 T cells. Nonspecific anti-CD3/anti-CD28 bead stimulation represents the broad CD4+ T cell repertoire. Sorting of responding CD4+ T cells relied on upregulated CD40 ligand together with CD69. The immunoSEQ assay was version 4, run in survey mode. The method was immunoSEQ multiplex PCR; TCRdb's version includes in-frame clones alone and lacks a portion of them. The sample holds about 51,000 clones; around 90% are singletons and the top ten take more than 2.5%. Their target antigens are unknown. The sequences come from CD4+ T cells sorted from PBMCs after roughly 18-hour stimulation, collected from a patient who received antiretroviral therapy. The origin of the receptors is an adult woman with HIV who was CMV-seropositive.

This chain's CDR3 is CASSQDFGGQYNSPLHF. CDR3 nucleotides: TGCGCCAGCAGCCAAGATTTTGGAGGCCAGTATAATTCACCCCTCCACTTT. The J gene is TRBJ1-6, the V gene TRBV4-3; D unclear. Germline V lookup: CDR1 LGHNA, CDR2 YSLEER. V gave up 0 bases and J gave up 4 bases, with 13 bases separating them. CDR3 length: 17 amino acids.

This rearrangement joins TRBV24-1 to TRBJ2-5, with D perhaps matching TRBD2 (5 bases). V was pared by 7 bases and J by 5 bases, with 13 bases between. This CDR3 spans 13 amino acids. Germline V CDR1 and CDR2: KGHDR, SFDVKD. The CDR3 sequence is CATRDSTGETQYF. In DNA, the CDR3 is TGTGCCACCAGGGACTCGACCGGGGAGACCCAGTACTTC.

This clone was counted a single time. The chain carries TRBV29-1 and TRBJ2-7; TRBD1 matches at 8 bases. The germline CDR1 and CDR2 sequences are SQVTM and ANQGSEA. V lost 6 bases and J lost 6; bases outside the gene matches: 10. The length of the CDR3 is 13 residues. The CDR3 DNA is TGCAGCGTATCGTCCGGACAGGGTGGCGAGCAGTACTTC. Protein sequence: CSVSSGQGGEQYF.

The count of this clone is one. J is TRBJ1-1 and V is TRBV6-6; D remains unclear. The CDR3 totals 13 residues. Trimming cost V 6 bases and J 4 bases, with 12 bases left between them. Per germline, CDR1 MNHNY and CDR2 SVGAGI (reference sequence). CDR3 residues: CASSLPATTEAFF. In DNA, the CDR3 is TGTGCCAGCAGCCTTCCAGCGACCACTGAAGCTTTCTTT.

On this clone: The sample holds other DNA sequences that translate to the same CDR3. This chain connects TRBV30 to TRBJ1-2, with D hard to call. The CDR3 contains 14 residues. CDR1 is GTSNPN and CDR2 is SVGIG in the germline V gene (reference sequence). V lost 2 bases and J lost 1, with 11 bases in between. CDR3 nucleotide sequence: TGTGCCTGGAGTCTTGAAGGGTTTAACTATGGCTACACCTTC. Translating gives CAWSLEGFNYGYTF.

This rearrangement joins TRBV19 to TRBJ2-6; weak D call: TRBD1 (7 bases). Germline lookup yields CDR1 LNHDA and CDR2 SQIVND (reference sequence). V gave up 3 bases and J gave up 3 bases, with 15 bases separating them. The CDR3 covers 17 residues. The CDR3 loop is CASSISRGEVGANVLTF. CDR3 DNA: TGTGCCAGTAGTATCAGCAGGGGGGAGGTTGGGGCCAACGTCCTGACTTTC.

The chain has TRBV7-9 and TRBJ1-2, with TRBD1 matching over 10 bases. The length of the CDR3 is 16 residues. J was trimmed by 4 bases and V by 6 bases; bases with no gene match: 11. The germline CDR1 and CDR2 sequences are SEHNR and FQNEAQ (reference sequence). The CDR3 nucleotides are TGTGCCAGCAGACGGGAACCGGGACAGGGGACCTATGGCTACACCTTC. This encodes CASRREPGQGTYGYTF.

The rearrangement joins TRBV19 to TRBJ2-3; TRBD2 agrees at 7 bases. V was pared by 1 base and J by 6 bases, with 1 base of the junction left unmatched. Germline CDR1 LNHDA, CDR2 SQIVND (reference sequence). There are 13 residues in the CDR3. The DNA for the CDR3 is TGTGCCAGTAGTATAGCGCGGGGGGATACGCAGTATTTT. It translates to CASSIARGDTQYF.

Concerning this clone itself: One junction end disagrees with the germline gene, perhaps due to a read error. The J gene is TRBJ2-3, the V gene TRBV20-1, with D hard to call. This CDR3 is built from 11 residues. The germline V gene has CDR1 DFQATT and CDR2 SNEGSKA (reference sequence). The CDR3 here is CSARDDPVDRF. Written as DNA, the CDR3 is TGCAGTGCTAGAGATGACCCGGTAGACCGTTTT.

CDR3 region: CASSPSWIGQRNTGELFF. The CDR3 bases are TGTGCCAGCAGCCCATCTTGGATTGGACAGCGGAACACCGGGGAGCTGTTTTTT. The chain is built from TRBV21-1 and TRBJ2-2; the table gives TRBD1 as D, unverified against the DNA. TRBV21-1 is listed as a pseudogene. CDR3 length equals 18 residues.

The chain combines TRBV24-1 with TRBJ1-2; D is perhaps TRBD1 (5 bases). The CDR3 is made up of 15 amino acids. Germline CDR1 reads KGHDR; CDR2 reads SFDVKD. With 1 base removed from V and 3 bases from J, the gap between germline ends came to 11 bases. CDR3 residues: CATSDLGREDYGYTF. CDR3 in DNA: TGTGCCACCAGTGATTTAGGCAGGGAGGACTATGGCTACACCTTC.

V gene TRBV11-3 combines with J gene TRBJ2-3; D gene ambiguous. Germline V gives CDR1 SGHNT, CDR2 YENEEA. The CDR3 has 12 amino acids. V lost 1 base to trimming and J lost 7 bases, with 6 bases between them. CDR3 residues: CASSLGSNTQYF. The CDR3 DNA reads as TGTGCCAGCAGCTTAGGGTCAAATACGCAGTATTTT.

This clone was seen just once. The chain is built from TRBV5-4 and TRBJ2-7; D ambiguous. Germline loops: CDR1 SGHNT, CDR2 YYREEE (reference sequence). The V end lost 0 bases, the J end lost 3 bases, and 7 bases lay between the germline ends. CDR3 length: 13 residues. The CDR3 nucleotides are TGTGCCAGCAGCTTGGGTAGGGACTACGAGCAGTACTTC. Residues: CASSLGRDYEQYF.

The chain employs TRBV6-5 and TRBJ1-1; 9 bases align to TRBD1. Trimming removed 2 bases from V and 2 bases from J; junction bases left unmatched: 6. Germline CDR1 and CDR2: MNHEY and SVGAGI. CDR3 length: 16 amino acids. The CDR3 protein is CASSYPGQGINTEAFF. CDR3 sequence (DNA): TGTGCCAGCAGTTACCCCGGACAGGGGATTAACACTGAAGCTTTCTTT.

Here the CDR3 reads CASSFLYNTEAFF. The CDR3, as DNA: TGTGCCAGCAGTTTCCTCTACAACACTGAAGCTTTCTTT. The V call is TRBV27, the J call TRBJ1-1; D gene uncertain. Germline values: CDR1 MNHEY, CDR2 SMNVEV (reference sequence). The CDR3 length is 13 residues. With 3 bases removed from V and 2 bases from J, the gap between germline ends came to 7 bases.

The J gene is TRBJ1-6, the V gene TRBV10-3, with D possibly being TRBD1 (5 bases). Germline-derived CDR1 and CDR2 are ENHRY and SYGVKD. Deletions cut 4 bases from V and 5 bases from J, with 12 bases between. CDR3 length: 15 amino acids. The CDR3 sequence is CAISARGLNNSPLHF. The CDR3 DNA follows: TGTGCCATCAGTGCGCGGGGACTTAATAATTCACCCCTCCACTTT.

J is TRBJ1-1 and V is TRBV5-1; possibly TRBD1 for D (6 bases). The CDR3 length is 14 residues. Trimming took 4 bases from V and 1 from J, leaving 11 bases between them. Germline V gives CDR1 SGHRS, CDR2 YFSETQ. DNA of the CDR3: TGCGCCAGCAGCCTACAGGGCGGGAACACTGAAGCTTTCTTT. It yields the protein CASSLQGGNTEAFF.

The gene calls are TRBV2 and TRBJ1-3; TRBD1 might be the D (5 bases). V lost 1 base and J 0 bases, leaving 10 bases between the germline ends. The CDR3 extends over 16 amino acids. Germline CDR1 and CDR2: SNHLY and FYNNEI. CDR3 nucleotide sequence: TGTGCCAGCAGTGAAGGGCTGGGGGTCTCTGGAAACACCATATATTTT. This gives the protein CASSEGLGVSGNTIYF.

The rearrangement joins TRBV6-5 to TRBJ1-1, with D tentatively TRBD1 (5 bases). V lost 6 bases and J 6 bases, leaving 17 bases between the germline ends. In germline, CDR1 is MNHEY, CDR2 SVGAGI. This CDR3 has 14 amino acids. The CDR3 reads CASRAGEGMAEAFF. DNA of the CDR3: TGTGCCAGCAGGGCTGGGGAGGGGATGGCTGAAGCTTTCTTT.

This clone was detected only once. The rearrangement joins TRBV6-5 to TRBJ1-2, with unresolved D. Germline lookup yields CDR1 MNHEY and CDR2 SVGAGI. CDR3 size: 15 residues. Trimming pared 6 bases from V and 3 bases from J, leaving 17 bases between. The CDR3 DNA sequence: TGTGCCAGCAGCTCTGACTTCGGCAGAGACTATGGCTACACCTTC. This gives the protein CASSSDFGRDYGYTF.

The chain couples TRBV12-3 or TRBV12-4 to TRBJ1-2; 7 bases map to TRBD1. This CDR3 has 12 amino acids. The V segment lost 5 bases and the J segment 10 bases; nucleotides outside the gene matches: 7. The CDR3 nucleotides read TGTGCCAGCAGTCTCCAGGGGGTCTACTACACCTTC. It is translated as CASSLQGVYYTF.